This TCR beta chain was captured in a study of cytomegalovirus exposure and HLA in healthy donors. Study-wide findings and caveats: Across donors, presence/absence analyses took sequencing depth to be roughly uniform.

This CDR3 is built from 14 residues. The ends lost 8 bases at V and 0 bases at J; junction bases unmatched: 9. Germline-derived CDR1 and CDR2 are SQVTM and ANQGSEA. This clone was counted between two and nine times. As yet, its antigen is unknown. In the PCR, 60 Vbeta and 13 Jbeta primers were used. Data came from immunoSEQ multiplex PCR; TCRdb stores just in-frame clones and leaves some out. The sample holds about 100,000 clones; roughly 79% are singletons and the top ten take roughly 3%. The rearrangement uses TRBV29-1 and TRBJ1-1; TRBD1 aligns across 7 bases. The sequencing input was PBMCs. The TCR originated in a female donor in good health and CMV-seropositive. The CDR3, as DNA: TGCAGCTCGAAGGGACAGAACATGAACACTGAAGCTTTCTTT. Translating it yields CSSKGQNMNTEAFF.